What follows describes a single T cell receptor (beta chain). This entry comes from a study of cytomegalovirus exposure and HLA in healthy donors. Germline CDR1 is SEHNR and CDR2 is FQNEAQ (reference sequence). Losses at the gene ends were 2 bases for V and 5 bases for J; bases not matched to a gene: 7. The CDR3 is made up of 15 amino acids. The PCR had 60 Vbeta and 13 Jbeta primers. TCRdb keeps only in-frame clones here, not all; method: immunoSEQ multiplex PCR. The table includes 150,000 to 200,000 clones, approximately 72% detected once. This receptor was identified in a human donor in good health. The chain recombines TRBV7-9 with TRBJ1-2; 8 bases line up with TRBD1. The sequenced sample was PBMCs. The CDR3 loop reads CASSLTGGTEYGYTF. The CDR3 region has the DNA TGTGCCAGCAGCTTAACAGGGGGTACAGAGTATGGCTACACCTTC.